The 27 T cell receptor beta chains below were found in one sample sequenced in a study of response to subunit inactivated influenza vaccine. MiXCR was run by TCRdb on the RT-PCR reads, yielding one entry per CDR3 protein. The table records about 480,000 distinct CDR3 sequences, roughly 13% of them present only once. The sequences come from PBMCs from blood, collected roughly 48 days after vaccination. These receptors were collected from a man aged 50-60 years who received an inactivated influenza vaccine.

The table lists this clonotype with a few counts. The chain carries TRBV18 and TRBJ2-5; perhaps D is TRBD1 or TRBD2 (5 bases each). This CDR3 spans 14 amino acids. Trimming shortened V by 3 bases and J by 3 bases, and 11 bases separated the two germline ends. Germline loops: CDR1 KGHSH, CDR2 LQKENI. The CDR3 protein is CASSPSGSKETQYF. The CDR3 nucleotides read TGTGCCAGCTCACCTTCAGGGAGTAAAGAGACCCAGTACTTC.

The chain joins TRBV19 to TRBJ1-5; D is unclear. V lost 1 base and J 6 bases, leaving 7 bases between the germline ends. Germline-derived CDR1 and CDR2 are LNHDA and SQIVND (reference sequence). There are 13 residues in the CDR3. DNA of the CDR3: TGTGCCAGTAGTATAGTGTCCGGTCAGCCCCAGCATTTT. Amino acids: CASSIVSGQPQHF.

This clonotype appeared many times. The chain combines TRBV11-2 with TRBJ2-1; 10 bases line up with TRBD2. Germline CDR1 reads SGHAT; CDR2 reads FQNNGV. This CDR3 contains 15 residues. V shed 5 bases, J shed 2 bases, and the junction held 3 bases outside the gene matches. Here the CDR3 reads CASSELAGTYNEQFF. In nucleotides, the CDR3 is TGTGCCAGCAGCGAACTAGCGGGGACCTACAATGAGCAGTTCTTC.

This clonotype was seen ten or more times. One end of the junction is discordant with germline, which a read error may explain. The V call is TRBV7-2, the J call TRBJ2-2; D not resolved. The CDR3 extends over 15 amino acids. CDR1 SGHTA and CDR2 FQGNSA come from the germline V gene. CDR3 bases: TGCGCCAGCAGCTCCCGGACGGGGAACACCGGGGAGCTGTTTTTT. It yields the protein CASSSRTGNTGELFF.

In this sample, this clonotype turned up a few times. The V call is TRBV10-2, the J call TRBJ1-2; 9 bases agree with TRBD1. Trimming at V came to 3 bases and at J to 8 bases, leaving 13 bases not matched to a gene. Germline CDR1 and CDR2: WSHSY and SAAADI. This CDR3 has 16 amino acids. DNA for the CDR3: TGCGCCAGCAGTGAAGAAGTTGGGACAGGGCGAAGAGGCTACACCTTC. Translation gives CASSEEVGTGRRGYTF.

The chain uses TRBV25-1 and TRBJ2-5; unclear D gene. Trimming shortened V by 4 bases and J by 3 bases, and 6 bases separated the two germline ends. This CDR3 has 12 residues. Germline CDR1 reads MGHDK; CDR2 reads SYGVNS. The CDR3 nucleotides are TGTGCCAGCAGTGCGGGTGAAGAGACCCAGTACTTC. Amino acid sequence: CASSAGEETQYF.

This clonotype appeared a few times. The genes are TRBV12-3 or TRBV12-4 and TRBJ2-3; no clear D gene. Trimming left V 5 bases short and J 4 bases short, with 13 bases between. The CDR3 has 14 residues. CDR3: CASSLSPAADTQYF. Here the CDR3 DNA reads TGTGCCAGCAGTCTAAGTCCTGCCGCAGATACGCAGTATTTT.

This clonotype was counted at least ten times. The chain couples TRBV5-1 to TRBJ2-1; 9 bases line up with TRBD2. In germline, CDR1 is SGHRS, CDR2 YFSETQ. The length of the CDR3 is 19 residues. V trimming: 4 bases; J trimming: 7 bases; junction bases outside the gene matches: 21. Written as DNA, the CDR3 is TGCGCCAGCAGCCCAGGACTAGCGAATTGGGGTTATATTCGGAATGAGCAGTTCTTC. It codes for CASSPGLANWGYIRNEQFF.

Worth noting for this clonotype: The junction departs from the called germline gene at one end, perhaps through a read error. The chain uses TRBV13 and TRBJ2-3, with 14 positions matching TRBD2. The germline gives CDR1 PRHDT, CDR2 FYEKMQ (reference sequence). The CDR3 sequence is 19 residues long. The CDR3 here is CARSSPTSGGAGSTDTQYF. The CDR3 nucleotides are TGTGCCCGCAGCTCACCGACTAGCGGGGGGGCCGGTAGCACAGATACGCAGTATTTT.

The CDR3 DNA sequence: TGTGCCAGCAGTTACCTGGGACGGCGTAACTACAATGAGCAGTTCTTC. Translating it yields CASSYLGRRNYNEQFF. The V gene is TRBV6-2 or TRBV6-3, the J gene TRBJ2-1; D is perhaps TRBD1 or TRBD2 (5 bases each). The CDR3 has 16 amino acids. Between the trimmed V and J ends, which lost 2 bases and 3 bases, there was a span of 14 bases. Per the germline V gene, CDR1 is MNHEY and CDR2 is SVGEGT.

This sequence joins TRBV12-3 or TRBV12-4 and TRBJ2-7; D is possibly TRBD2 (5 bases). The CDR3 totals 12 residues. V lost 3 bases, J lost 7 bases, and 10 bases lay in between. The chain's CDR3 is CASSFRGREQYF. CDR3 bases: TGTGCCAGCAGTTTTCGGGGTCGGGAGCAGTACTTC.

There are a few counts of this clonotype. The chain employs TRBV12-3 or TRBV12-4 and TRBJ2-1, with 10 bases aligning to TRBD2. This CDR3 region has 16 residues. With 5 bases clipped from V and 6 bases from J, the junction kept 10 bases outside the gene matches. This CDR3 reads CASSPSGGASGNEQFF. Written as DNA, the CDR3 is TGTGCCAGCAGTCCTAGCGGGGGCGCTAGCGGCAATGAGCAGTTCTTC.

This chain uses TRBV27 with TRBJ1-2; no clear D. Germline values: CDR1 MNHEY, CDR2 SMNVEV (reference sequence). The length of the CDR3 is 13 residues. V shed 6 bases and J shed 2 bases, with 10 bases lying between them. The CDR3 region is CASRRDMNYGYTF. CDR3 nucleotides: TGTGCCAGCAGAAGAGACATGAACTATGGCTACACCTTC.

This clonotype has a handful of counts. This CDR3 reads CASSSPGLGEQFF. CDR3 sequence (DNA): TGCGCCAGCAGCTCCCCGGGACTAGGTGAGCAGTTCTTC. The chain is built from TRBV5-1 and TRBJ2-1; 8 positions match TRBD2. CDR3 length equals 13 residues. V lost 3 bases and J lost 9; bases outside the gene matches: 5. In germline, CDR1 is SGHRS, CDR2 YFSETQ.

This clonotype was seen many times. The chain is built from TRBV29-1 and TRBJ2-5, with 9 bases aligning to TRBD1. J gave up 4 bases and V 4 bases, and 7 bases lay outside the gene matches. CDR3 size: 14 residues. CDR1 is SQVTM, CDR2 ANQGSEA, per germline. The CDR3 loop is CSVGPGQGGETQYF. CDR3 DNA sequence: TGCAGCGTTGGTCCGGGACAGGGAGGAGAGACCCAGTACTTC. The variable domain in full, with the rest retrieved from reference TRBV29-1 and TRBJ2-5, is SAVISQKPSRDICQRGTSLTIQCQVDSQVTMMFWYRQQPGQSLTLIATANQGSEATYESGFVIDKFPISRPNLTFSTLTVSNMSPEDSSIYLCSVGPGQGGETQYFGPGTRLLVL.

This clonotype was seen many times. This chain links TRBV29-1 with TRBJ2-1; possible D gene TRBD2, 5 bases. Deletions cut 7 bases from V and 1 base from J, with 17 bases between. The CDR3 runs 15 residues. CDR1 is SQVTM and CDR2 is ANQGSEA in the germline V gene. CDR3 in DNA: TGCAGCGCTCTTGGGTCCGGGGTTTCCTACAATGAGCAGTTCTTC. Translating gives CSALGSGVSYNEQFF.

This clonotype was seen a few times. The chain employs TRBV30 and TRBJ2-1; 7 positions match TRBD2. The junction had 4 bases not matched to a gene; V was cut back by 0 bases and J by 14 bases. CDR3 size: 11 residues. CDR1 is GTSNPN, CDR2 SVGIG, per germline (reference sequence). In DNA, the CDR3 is TGTGCCTGGAGTGTCGCGGGAGTTAAGTTCTTC. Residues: CAWSVAGVKFF. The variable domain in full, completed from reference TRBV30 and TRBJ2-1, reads SQTIHQWPATLVQPVGSPLSLECTVEGTSNPNLYWYRQAAGRGLQLLFYSVGIGQISSEVPQNLSASRPQDRQFILSSKKLLLSDSGFYLCAWSVAGVKFFGPGTRLTVL.

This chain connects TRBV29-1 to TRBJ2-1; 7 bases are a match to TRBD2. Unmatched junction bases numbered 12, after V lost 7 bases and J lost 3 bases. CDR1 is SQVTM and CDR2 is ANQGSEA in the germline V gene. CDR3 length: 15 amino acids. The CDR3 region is CSAALGGGRYNEQFF. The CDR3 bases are TGCAGCGCCGCTTTGGGCGGGGGACGCTACAATGAGCAGTTCTTC.

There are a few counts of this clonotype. For the CDR3, the DNA is TGTGCCAGCAGCTTCCGGGACTTCTCCTACAATGAGCAGTTCTTC. Amino acid sequence: CASSFRDFSYNEQFF. This chain connects TRBV7-8 to TRBJ2-1; D is possibly TRBD2 (6 bases). This CDR3 comprises 15 residues. V dropped 3 bases and J dropped 0 bases, with 9 bases sitting between them. Germline-derived CDR1 and CDR2 are SGHVS and FQNEAQ. Filled out from reference TRBV7-8 and TRBJ2-1, the complete variable domain reads GAGVSQSPRYKVAKRGQDVALRCDPISGHVSLFWYQQALGQGPEFLTYFQNEAQLDKSGLPSDRFFAERPEGSVSTLKIQRTQQEDSAVYLCASSFRDFSYNEQFFGPGTRLTVL.

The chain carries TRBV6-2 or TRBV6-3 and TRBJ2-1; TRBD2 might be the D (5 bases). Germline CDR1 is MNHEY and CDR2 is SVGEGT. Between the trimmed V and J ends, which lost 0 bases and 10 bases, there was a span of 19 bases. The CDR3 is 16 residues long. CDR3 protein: CASSYSGGSFLGEQFF. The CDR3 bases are TGTGCCAGCAGTTACTCGGGCGGGTCATTCCTCGGGGAGCAGTTCTTC.

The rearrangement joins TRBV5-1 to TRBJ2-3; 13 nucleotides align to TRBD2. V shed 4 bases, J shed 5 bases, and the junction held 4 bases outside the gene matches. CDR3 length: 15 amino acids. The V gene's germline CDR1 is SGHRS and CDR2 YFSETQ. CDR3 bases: TGCGCCAGCAGCCGTTGGACTAGCGGGGGAGATACGCAGTATTTT. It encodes CASSRWTSGGDTQYF.

The CDR3 DNA sequence: TGTGCCAGCAGAATACAGGGACGAAGTTCACCCCTCCACTTT. Its protein is CASRIQGRSSPLHF. This chain connects TRBV7-2 to TRBJ1-6, with TRBD1 as a possible D gene (6 bases). CDR1 is SGHTA and CDR2 is FQGNSA in the germline V gene. This CDR3 is 14 amino acids long. V was trimmed by 6 bases and J by 9 bases, leaving 15 bases between them.

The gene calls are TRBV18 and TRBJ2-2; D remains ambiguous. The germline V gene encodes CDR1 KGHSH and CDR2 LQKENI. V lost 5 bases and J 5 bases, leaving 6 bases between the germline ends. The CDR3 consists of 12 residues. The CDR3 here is CASSSQTGELFF. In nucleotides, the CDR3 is TGTGCCAGCTCATCCCAGACCGGGGAGCTGTTTTTT. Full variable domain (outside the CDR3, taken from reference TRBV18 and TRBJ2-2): NAGVMQNPRHLVRRRGQEARLRCSPMKGHSHVYWYRQLPEEGLKFMVYLQKENIIDESGMPKERFSAEFPKEGPSILRIQQVVRGDSAAYFCASSSQTGELFFGEGSRLTVL.

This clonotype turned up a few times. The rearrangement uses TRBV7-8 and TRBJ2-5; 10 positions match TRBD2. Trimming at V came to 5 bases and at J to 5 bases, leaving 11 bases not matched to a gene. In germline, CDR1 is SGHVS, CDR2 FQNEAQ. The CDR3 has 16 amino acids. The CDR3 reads CASSHLSGGPWETQYF. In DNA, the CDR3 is TGTGCCAGCAGCCACCTTAGCGGGGGGCCCTGGGAGACCCAGTACTTC.

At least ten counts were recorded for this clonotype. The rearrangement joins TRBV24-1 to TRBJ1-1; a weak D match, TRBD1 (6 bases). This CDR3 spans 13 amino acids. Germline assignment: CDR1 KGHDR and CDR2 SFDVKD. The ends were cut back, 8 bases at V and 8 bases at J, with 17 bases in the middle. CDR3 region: CATTDRSGREAFF. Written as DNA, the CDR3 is TGTGCCACCACAGACAGGAGTGGTAGAGAAGCTTTCTTT.

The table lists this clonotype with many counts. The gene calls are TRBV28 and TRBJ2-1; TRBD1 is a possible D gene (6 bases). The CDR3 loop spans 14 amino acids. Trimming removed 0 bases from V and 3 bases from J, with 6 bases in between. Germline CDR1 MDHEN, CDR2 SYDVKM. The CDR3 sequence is CASSLWDSYNEQFF. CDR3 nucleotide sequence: TGTGCCAGCAGTTTATGGGACAGCTACAATGAGCAGTTCTTC.

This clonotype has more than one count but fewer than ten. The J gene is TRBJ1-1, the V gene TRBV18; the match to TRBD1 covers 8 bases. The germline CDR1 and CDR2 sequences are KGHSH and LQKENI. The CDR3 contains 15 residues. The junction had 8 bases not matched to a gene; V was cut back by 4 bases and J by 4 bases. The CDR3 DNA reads TGTGCCAGCTCACGGAGCCGGGACAGGTCCACTGAAGCTTTCTTT. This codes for CASSRSRDRSTEAFF.